The rows below give T cell receptor beta chains drawn from one sample of a study of blood T cells in healthy people across ages. MiXCR, run by TCRdb on the 5' RACE reads, gives a single entry per CDR3 protein. Here the sample spans 760,000 or so distinct CDR3 sequences, 25% being singletons. The data were also submitted as part of a second study, on T cells of mothers and their children.

Input material: blood. These receptors all stem from a boy younger than 18 in good health. Each CDR3 is given with its conserved first and last residue. Fields, in order: J gene, clone size, D gene, V gene, CDR3 protein, CDR3 DNA. A D gene is named only where the DNA matches it firmly. Rows give clone size only sometimes, using once, few, many, or a class for an expanded clone.

>TRBJ2-5|NA|NA|TRBV9
CASSARLGRGETQYF
TGTGCCAGCAGCGCCCGCTTGGGCAGGGGAGAGACCCAGTACTTC
>TRBJ2-5|few|TRBD2|TRBV20-1
CSATGLDEETQYF
TGCAGTGCAACGGGACTAGACGAAGAGACCCAGTACTTC
>TRBJ2-3|few|NA|TRBV29-1
CSVPPGVWGTDTQYF
TGCAGCGTCCCCCCGGGGGTTTGGGGCACAGATACGCAGTATTTT
>TRBJ2-5|NA|NA|TRBV5-1
CASTKNVGVEGETQYF
TGCGCCAGCACGAAGAATGTGGGAGTGGAGGGAGAGACCCAGTACTTC
>TRBJ2-7|NA|TRBD2|TRBV28
CATWTSGRPEQYF
TGTGCCACCTGGACTAGCGGGAGACCTGAGCAGTACTTC
>TRBJ2-7|NA|TRBD1|TRBV25-1
CASEGDRGYEQYF
TGTGCCTCCGAGGGGGACAGGGGCTACGAGCAGTACTTC
>TRBJ2-2|few|TRBD1|TRBV7-9
CASSFDRALTGELFF
TGTGCCAGCAGCTTCGACAGGGCCCTGACCGGGGAGCTGTTTTTT
>TRBJ2-2|NA|NA|TRBV12-3/TRBV12-4
CASSARTALTGELFF
TGTGCCAGCAGTGCTAGGACGGCCCTTACCGGGGAGCTGTTTTTT
>TRBJ2-6|NA|NA|TRBV27
CASSTQGNGANVLTF
TGTGCCAGCAGTACACAGGGTAATGGGGCCAACGTCCTGACTTTC
>TRBJ1-2|few|NA|TRBV29-1
CSVGLIGGGYGHTF
TGCAGCGTTGGCCTTATCGGGGGTGGCTATGGCCACACCTTC
>TRBJ2-1|few|NA|TRBV4-3
CASSQGSSQGSYNEQFF
TGCGCCAGCAGCCAAGGAAGCTCCCAGGGCTCCTACAATGAGCAGTTCTTC
>TRBJ2-3|few|NA|TRBV21-1
CASSNPGPRTDTQYF
TGTGCCAGCAGCAACCCGGGACCTCGCACAGATACGCAGTATTTT
>TRBJ2-4|few|NA|TRBV7-2
CASRQIAKNIQYF
TGTGCCAGCAGACAGATAGCCAAAAACATTCAGTACTTC
>TRBJ1-4|few|NA|TRBV29-1
CSVEDGPDEKLFF
TGCAGCGTTGAAGACGGGCCCGATGAAAAACTGTTTTTT
>TRBJ2-1|NA|NA|TRBV15
CATSRDEGGEQFF
TGTGCCACCAGCAGAGATGAAGGGGGTGAGCAGTTCTTC
>TRBJ2-1|few|TRBD2|TRBV20-1
CSASLVAGEDEQFF
TGCAGTGCTAGTTTGGTGGCGGGAGAAGATGAGCAGTTCTTC
>TRBJ2-1|NA|NA|TRBV20-1
CSARIGLSRGNDRVEQFF
TGCAGTGCTAGAATCGGGTTATCGAGGGGGAATGACCGTGTGGAGCAGTTCTTC
>TRBJ2-5|NA|TRBD1|TRBV25-1
CASSPNPRTGQETQYF
TGTGCCAGCAGCCCTAATCCTCGGACAGGACAAGAGACCCAGTACTTC
>TRBJ2-5|few|NA|TRBV9
CASSVGWGMETQYF
TGTGCCAGCAGCGTAGGTTGGGGCATGGAGACCCAGTACTTC
>TRBJ1-5|few|TRBD1|TRBV3-1
CASSQVTGGEGLGNQPQHF
TGTGCCAGCAGCCAAGTTACAGGGGGCGAAGGATTGGGCAATCAGCCCCAGCATTTT
>TRBJ2-3|NA|NA|TRBV5-1
CATRGFNTDTQYF
TGCGCCACCAGGGGCTTCAACACAGATACGCAGTATTTT
>TRBJ2-7|NA|NA|TRBV29-1
CSVEADEQYF
TGCAGCGTTGAGGCCGACGAGCAGTACTTC
>TRBJ2-2|few|NA|TRBV5-1
CASSPVRGPTGELFF
TGCGCCAGCAGCCCGGTTCGAGGGCCCACCGGGGAGCTGTTTTTT
>TRBJ1-1|NA|NA|TRBV15
CATSRDKGLNTEAFF
TGTGCCACCAGCAGAGATAAGGGGCTGAACACTGAAGCTTTCTTT
>TRBJ1-6|NA|TRBD1|TRBV5-1
CASSWGQVGSSPLHF
TGCGCCAGCAGCTGGGGACAGGTCGGTTCTTCACCCCTCCACTTT
>TRBJ2-5|NA|NA|TRBV3-1
CASSQDRAGAGTQYF
TGTGCCAGCAGCCAAGATCGGGCAGGGGCCGGTACCCAGTACTTC
>TRBJ1-2|NA|NA|TRBV6-5
CVDSLDYGYTF
TGTGTCGACAGTTTAGATTATGGCTACACCTTC
>TRBJ2-3|few|TRBD1|TRBV3-1
CASSTPGTGGKDTQYF
TGTGCCAGCAGCACGCCCGGGACAGGGGGCAAGGATACGCAGTATTTT
>TRBJ2-3|NA|TRBD2|TRBV3-1
CASSRLAGMDTQYF
TGTGCCAGCAGCCGACTAGCGGGCATGGATACGCAGTATTTT
>TRBJ1-6|few|NA|TRBV7-9
CASSPWYAPSPLHF
TGTGCCAGCAGCCCTTGGTATGCCCCTTCACCCCTCCACTTT
>TRBJ2-3|NA|NA|TRBV9
CASSVEGFYTDTQYF
TGTGCCAGCAGCGTAGAAGGATTTTACACAGATACGCAGTATTTT
>TRBJ2-7|NA|NA|TRBV7-9
CASSLGGIDEQYF
TGTGCCAGCAGCTTAGGGGGGATCGACGAGCAGTACTTC
>TRBJ2-3|few|NA|TRBV4-2
CASSQRGEATDTQYF
TGTGCCAGCAGCCAAAGAGGGGAGGCAACAGATACGCAGTATTTT
>TRBJ2-1|NA|NA|TRBV5-1
CASSSLGWDRDNEQFF
TGCGCCAGCAGCTCCCTAGGCTGGGACCGGGACAATGAGCAGTTCTTC
>TRBJ1-5|NA|TRBD1|TRBV5-1
CASSSGQENQPQHF
TGCGCCAGCAGCTCCGGACAGGAGAATCAGCCCCAGCATTTT
>TRBJ2-7|NA|NA|TRBV4-1
CTSSQENGRSDEQYF
TGCACCAGCAGCCAAGAGAATGGCAGGTCGGACGAGCAGTACTTC
>TRBJ1-2|once|NA|TRBV5-4
CASSLDIDYGYTF
TGTGCCAGCAGCTTGGATATCGACTATGGCTACACCTTC
>TRBJ2-1|many|NA|TRBV4-3
CASSQGPETGYSYNEQFF
TGCGCCAGCAGCCAAGGGCCTGAAACAGGCTACTCCTACAATGAGCAGTTCTTC
>TRBJ1-6|NA|TRBD1|TRBV20-1
CSARDSPGGELGSPLHF
TGCAGTGCTAGAGATTCGCCAGGGGGCGAATTGGGTTCACCCCTCCACTTT
>TRBJ2-4|few|TRBD2|TRBV2
CASSASGGALAKNIQYF
TGTGCCAGCAGTGCTAGCGGGGGGGCTTTAGCCAAAAACATTCAGTACTTC
>TRBJ2-3|NA|NA|TRBV28
CASSFLGAPDTQYF
TGTGCCAGCAGTTTCTTGGGGGCCCCAGACACGCAGTATTTT
>TRBJ2-5|few|TRBD2|TRBV6-2/TRBV6-3
CASSPGVAGYETQYF
TGTGCCAGCAGCCCCGGGGTAGCGGGGTACGAGACCCAGTACTTC
>TRBJ2-7|NA|NA|TRBV20-1
CSAPGPIGTYEQYF
TGCAGTGCTCCCGGGCCCATTGGCACCTACGAGCAGTACTTC
>TRBJ2-7|few|NA|TRBV12-3/TRBV12-4
CASSFSVSYEQYF
TGTGCCAGCAGTTTTTCCGTTTCCTACGAGCAGTACTTC
>TRBJ2-1|NA|TRBD2|TRBV29-1
CSVCLAGGVDEQFF
TGCAGCGTATGTCTAGCGGGAGGGGTCGATGAGCAGTTCTTC
>TRBJ2-5|few|TRBD2|TRBV29-1
CSVEQTGGLETQYF
TGCAGCGTTGAGCAGACGGGGGGGTTAGAGACCCAGTACTTC
>TRBJ2-5|few|TRBD2|TRBV11-2
CASSLSLAGVGTQYF
TGTGCCAGCAGCTTAAGTCTAGCGGGAGTCGGGACCCAGTACTTC
>TRBJ2-5|NA|NA|TRBV5-1
CASSLDLLGETQYF
TGCGCCAGCAGCTTAGATTTACTAGGGGAGACCCAGTACTTC
>TRBJ1-2|many|NA|TRBV7-9
CASSPTPTRSDTF
TGTGCCAGCAGCCCTACCCCAACTAGAAGTGACACCTTC
>TRBJ1-2|few|NA|TRBV28
CASSLGPGMGDGYTF
TGTGCCAGCAGTTTAGGTCCAGGGATGGGGGATGGCTACACCTTC
>TRBJ2-3|few|NA|TRBV2
CASRHREGSTDTQYF
TGTGCCAGCAGACACAGGGAAGGGAGCACAGATACGCAGTATTTT
>TRBJ2-3|NA|NA|TRBV4-1
CASSARTALSTDTQYF
TGCGCCAGCAGCGCCCGGACAGCCCTTAGCACAGATACGCAGTATTTT